The rows below give T cell receptor beta chains drawn from one sample of a study of T cells in Graves' hyperthyroidism and ophthalmopathy. TCRdb re-called the multiplex PCR reads through MiXCR, storing one row per CDR3 protein. The data hold a few hundred thousand distinct CDR3 sequences, with 22% observed a single time. Sequencing was done on a sample of blood. Receptor source: a man aged 25-45 years with Graves' ophthalmopathy. Each CDR3 is given with its conserved first and last residue. Fields, in order: J gene, V gene, clone size, D gene, CDR3 protein, CDR3 DNA. The D gene is left open where the match is weak. Some rows have no size entry. The others give once, few or many, or a class for an expanded clone.

J: TRBJ1-2
V: TRBV13
size: many
D: NA
CDR3: CASRPRGPMNYGYTF
DNA: TGTGCCAGCAGGCCGAGGGGACCCATGAACTATGGCTACACCTTC

J: TRBJ2-7
V: TRBV6-1
size: NA
D: TRBD2
CDR3: CASSRTSGSRYEQYF
DNA: TGTGCCAGCAGTCGGACTAGCGGGAGTCGTTACGAGCAGTACTTC

J: TRBJ2-5
V: TRBV20-1
size: few
D: NA
CDR3: CSARPMEETQYF
DNA: TGCAGTGCTAGGCCCATGGAGGAGACCCAGTACTTC

J: TRBJ1-1
V: TRBV9
size: NA
D: NA
CDR3: CASSGDTGGTEAFF
DNA: TGTGCCAGCAGCGGTGACACCGGGGGCACTGAAGCTTTCTTT

J: TRBJ2-5
V: TRBV7-9
size: once
D: TRBD2
CDR3: CASVASGMKTQYF
DNA: TGTGCCAGCGTAGCTAGCGGGATGAAGACCCAGTACTTC

J: TRBJ2-5
V: TRBV11-3
size: many
D: NA
CDR3: CASSLNRQETQYF
DNA: TGTGCCAGCAGCTTGAACAGGCAAGAGACCCAGTACTTC

J: TRBJ1-5
V: TRBV7-8
size: many
D: TRBD1
CDR3: CASSLAGGQGNQPQHF
DNA: TGTGCCAGCAGCTTAGCGGGGGGACAGGGTAACCAGCCCCAGCATTTT

J: TRBJ2-5
V: TRBV7-7
size: few
D: TRBD1
CDR3: CASSAAGGVQVETQYF
DNA: TGTGCTAGCAGCGCCGCAGGGGGCGTCCAGGTGGAGACCCAGTACTTC

J: TRBJ1-3
V: TRBV5-1
size: NA
D: NA
CDR3: CASSLNSNSGNTIYF
DNA: TGCGCCAGCAGCTTGAACTCCAACTCTGGAAACACCATATATTTT

J: TRBJ2-5
V: TRBV7-9
size: few
D: NA
CDR3: CASSLAITGKTQYF
DNA: TGTGCCAGCAGCTTAGCGATTACGGGGAAGACCCAGTACTTC

J: TRBJ2-1
V: TRBV29-1
size: NA
D: TRBD2
CDR3: CSVPGSGSIEQFF
DNA: TGCAGCGTCCCCGGGAGCGGGAGTATTGAGCAGTTCTTC

J: TRBJ2-1
V: TRBV6-2/TRBV6-3
size: few
D: NA
CDR3: CASRGGGEQFF
DNA: TGTGCCAGCCGAGGAGGGGGTGAGCAGTTCTTC

J: TRBJ2-1
V: TRBV20-1
size: NA
D: TRBD2
CDR3: CSARDMRLAGNEQFF
DNA: TGCAGTGCTAGAGATATGAGACTAGCGGGAAATGAGCAGTTCTTC

J: TRBJ1-2
V: TRBV28
size: many
D: NA
CDR3: CASSPIDYGYTF
DNA: TGTGCCAGCAGTCCAATAGATTATGGCTACACCTTC

J: TRBJ2-1
V: TRBV3-1
size: many
D: TRBD1
CDR3: CASAQRDRGNEQFF
DNA: TGTGCCAGCGCACAGAGGGACAGGGGCAATGAGCAGTTCTTC

J: TRBJ1-4
V: TRBV6-1
size: few
D: NA
CDR3: CASSEPGRSNEKLFF
DNA: TGTGCCAGCAGTGAACCTGGACGGAGTAATGAAAAACTGTTTTTT

J: TRBJ2-2
V: TRBV11-3
size: NA
D: TRBD1
CDR3: CASSAGTGNTGELFF
DNA: TGTGCCAGCAGCGCCGGGACAGGCAACACCGGGGAGCTGTTTTTT

J: TRBJ2-3
V: TRBV11-2
size: many
D: TRBD2
CDR3: CASSPGLAGDTDTQYF
DNA: TGTGCCAGCAGCCCAGGACTAGCGGGGGACACAGATACGCAGTATTTT

J: TRBJ1-1
V: TRBV27
size: many
D: NA
CDR3: CASSLLGRGVNTEAFF
DNA: TGTGCCAGCAGTTTATTGGGTCGGGGCGTGAACACTGAAGCTTTCTTT

J: TRBJ2-7
V: TRBV29-1
size: few
D: NA
CDR3: CSVETAAYEQYF
DNA: TGCAGCGTTGAAACAGCCGCCTACGAGCAGTACTTC

J: TRBJ2-2
V: TRBV24-1
size: NA
D: NA
CDR3: CATSEYGRSAGELFF
DNA: TGTGCCACCAGTGAGTACGGACGGAGCGCGGGGGAGCTGTTTTTT

J: TRBJ1-1
V: TRBV28
size: NA
D: NA
CDR3: CASSINRGAFF
DNA: TGTGCCAGCAGTATCAACCGCGGCGCTTTCTTT

J: TRBJ1-1
V: TRBV11-1
size: NA
D: NA
CDR3: CASSQDGPNTEAFF
DNA: TGTGCCAGCAGTCAGGACGGGCCGAACACTGAAGCTTTCTTT

J: TRBJ1-2
V: TRBV7-6
size: few
D: NA
CDR3: CASSPGGGDYGYTF
DNA: TGTGCCAGCAGCCCCGGTGGAGGGGACTATGGCTACACCTTC

J: TRBJ2-5
V: TRBV20-1
size: many
D: NA
CDR3: CSARGAYFGETQYF
DNA: TGCAGTGCTAGAGGTGCCTATTTTGGGGAGACCCAGTACTTC

J: TRBJ2-2
V: TRBV28
size: few
D: NA
CDR3: CASSPGDRDTGELFF
DNA: TGTGCCAGCAGCCCGGGAGACAGGGACACCGGGGAGCTGTTTTTT

J: TRBJ1-6
V: TRBV28
size: NA
D: NA
CDR3: CASRYSSSYNSPLHF
DNA: TGTGCCAGCAGATACAGTAGCTCCTATAATTCACCCCTCCACTTT

J: TRBJ2-1
V: TRBV10-3
size: many
D: NA
CDR3: CAISESSRHNEQFF
DNA: TGTGCCATCAGTGAGTCTAGCAGACACAATGAGCAGTTCTTC

J: TRBJ1-3
V: TRBV9
size: few
D: NA
CDR3: CASSVKGAGSGNTIYF
DNA: TGTGCCAGCAGCGTAAAAGGGGCAGGCTCTGGAAACACCATATATTTT

J: TRBJ1-1
V: TRBV19
size: few
D: TRBD1
CDR3: CASSADRGTEAFF
DNA: TGTGCCAGTAGTGCGGACAGGGGCACTGAAGCTTTCTTT

J: TRBJ2-7
V: TRBV9
size: NA
D: TRBD2
CDR3: CASSESSGTSGSEQYF
DNA: TGTGCCAGCAGCGAGAGCTCCGGGACTAGCGGGAGTGAGCAGTACTTC

J: TRBJ1-5
V: TRBV28
size: many
D: NA
CDR3: CASSSTGVNQPQHF
DNA: TGTGCCAGCAGCTCCACGGGGGTGAATCAGCCCCAGCATTTT

J: TRBJ2-1
V: TRBV12-3/TRBV12-4
size: NA
D: TRBD2
CDR3: CASSTGLAGMEFF
DNA: TGTGCCAGCAGTACGGGACTAGCGGGAATGGAGTTCTTC